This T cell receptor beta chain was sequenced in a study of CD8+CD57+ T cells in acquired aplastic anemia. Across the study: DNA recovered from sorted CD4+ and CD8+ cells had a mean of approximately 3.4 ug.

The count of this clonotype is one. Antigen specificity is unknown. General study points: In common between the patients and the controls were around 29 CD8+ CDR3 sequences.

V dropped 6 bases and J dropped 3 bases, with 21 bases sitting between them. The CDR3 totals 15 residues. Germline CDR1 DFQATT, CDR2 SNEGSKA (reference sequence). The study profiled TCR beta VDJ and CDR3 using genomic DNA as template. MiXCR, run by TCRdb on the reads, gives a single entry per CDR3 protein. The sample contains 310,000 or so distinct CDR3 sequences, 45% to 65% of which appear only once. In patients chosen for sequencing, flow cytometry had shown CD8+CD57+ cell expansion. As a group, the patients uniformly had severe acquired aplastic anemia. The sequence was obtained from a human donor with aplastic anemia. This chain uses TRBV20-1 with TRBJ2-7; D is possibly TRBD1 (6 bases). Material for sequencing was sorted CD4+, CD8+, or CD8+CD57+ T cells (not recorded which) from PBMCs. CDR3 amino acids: CSAADSRLSLYEQYF. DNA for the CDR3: TGCAGTGCGGCGGACAGTCGCCTTAGCCTCTACGAGCAGTACTTC.